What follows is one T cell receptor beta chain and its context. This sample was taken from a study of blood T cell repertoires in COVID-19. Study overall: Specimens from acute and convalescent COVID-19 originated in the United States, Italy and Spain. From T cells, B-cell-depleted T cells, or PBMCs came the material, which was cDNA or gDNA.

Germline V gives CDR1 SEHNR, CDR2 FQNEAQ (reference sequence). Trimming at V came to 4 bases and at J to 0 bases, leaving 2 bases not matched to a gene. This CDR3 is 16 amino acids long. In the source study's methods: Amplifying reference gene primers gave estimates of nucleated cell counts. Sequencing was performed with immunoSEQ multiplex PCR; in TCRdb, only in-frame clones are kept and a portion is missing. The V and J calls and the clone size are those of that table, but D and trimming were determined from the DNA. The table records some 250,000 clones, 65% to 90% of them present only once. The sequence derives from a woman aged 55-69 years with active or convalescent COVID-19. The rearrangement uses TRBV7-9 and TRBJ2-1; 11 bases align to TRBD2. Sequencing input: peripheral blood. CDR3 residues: CASSSSGGSSYNEQFF. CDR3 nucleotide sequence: TGTGCCAGCAGCTCTAGCGGGGGGAGCTCCTACAATGAGCAGTTCTTC.